This TCR beta chain was sequenced during a study of T cells in tumors after PD-1 blockade. Background on the study: Patients received pembrolizumab 200 mg every 3 weeks or cemiplimab 350 mg every 2 weeks. Daily vismodegib 150 mg continued in a subset of anti-PD-1-treated patients.

Time point reported: second of two post-therapy site-matched biopsies roughly 2 months apart. The same primary tumor site was biopsied both before and after PD-1 blockade. The V gene's germline CDR1 is LGHDT and CDR2 YNNKEL (reference sequence). This CDR3 has 16 residues. Trimming cost V 4 bases and J 1 base; bases outside gene matches: 5. The assay was immunoSEQ multiplex PCR, and TCRdb's table has in-frame clones only and misses some. The sample holds about 8,200 clones, 62% seen once. General observations from the study: Most post-therapy expanded exhausted CD8+ clones were new, undetected before treatment.

Details on this clone: Its matching antigen is unknown.

The sample consisted of tumor tissue, taken after anti-PD-1 treatment. The J gene is TRBJ2-7, the V gene TRBV3-1 (or the pseudogene TRBV3-2); TRBD2 aligns across 12 bases. The receptor comes from a human donor with basal cell carcinoma. The CDR3 nucleotides read TGTGCCAGCAGCCGAGGGACTAGCGGGCTTTCCTACGAGCAGTACTTC. The encoded protein is CASSRGTSGLSYEQYF.